These T cell receptor beta chains were read from a single sample in a study of early T cells in non-severe SARS-CoV-2 infection. TCRdb ran MiXCR on the 5' RACE reads and lists one entry per CDR3 protein. This sample has tens of thousands of distinct CDR3 sequences, with about 12% found just once. The source material was whole blood, sampled at baseline. These receptors came from an adult who was a healthcare worker with PCR-confirmed SARS-CoV-2 infection or an uninfected control (not recorded which). CDR3s leave out the opening cysteine and the closing phenylalanine or tryptophan. D genes are given only for firm matches. A row's size may be missing; if present it is once, few, many or a size class.

size	length	D	J	V	CDR3
-	14	TRBD2	TRBJ2-5	TRBV20-1	SADEETSGSQETQY
many	13	TRBD2	TRBJ2-3	TRBV28	ASSASGGATDTQY
many	12	TRBD2	TRBJ2-3	TRBV2	ASKLAGFADTQY
-	13	TRBD2	TRBJ2-7	TRBV9	ASSSDSSGSREQY
-	15	-	TRBJ2-3	TRBV9	ASSPRLGVAGTDTQY
-	12	-	TRBJ2-4	TRBV10-3	AISEADPRDIQY
few	11	-	TRBJ2-1	TRBV19	ASSAWSDGEQF
-	13	-	TRBJ1-5	TRBV2	ASSRQGTMNQPQH
-	10	-	TRBJ2-1	TRBV28	ASSSLANEQF
few	15	TRBD2	TRBJ2-3	TRBV12-3/TRBV12-4	ASRMTSGRGWTDTQY
-	13	-	TRBJ1-3	TRBV30	AWNTWGGSGNTIY
-	10	-	TRBJ2-3	TRBV10-3	AISESFDPQY
few	10	-	TRBJ2-2	TRBV29-1	SVGGSTGELF
-	11	-	TRBJ2-5	TRBV7-2	ASSPRLQETQY
many	15	-	TRBJ2-1	TRBV20-1	SARAFRAGSSYNEQF
-	14	-	TRBJ2-2	TRBV18	ASSPLDALGDRELF
many	13	TRBD1	TRBJ1-1	TRBV29-1	SVEVPGTGNTEAF
few	13	-	TRBJ1-1	TRBV9	ASSVATRRRREAF
many	11	-	TRBJ2-2	TRBV7-8	ASSLMNTGELF
many	10	-	TRBJ1-1	TRBV3-1	ASSHRVTEAF
few	12	-	TRBJ1-1	TRBV29-1	SVVSKGVNTEAF
few	15	TRBD1	TRBJ2-1	TRBV5-6	ASSLERTGGPYNEQF
-	13	-	TRBJ2-2	TRBV7-3	ASSPGLWDTGELF
-	11	TRBD2	TRBJ2-1	TRBV20-1	SAATSGKNEQF
-	11	-	TRBJ2-7	TRBV28	ASTLRDSYEQY
few	12	-	TRBJ1-1	TRBV6-1	ASSDGGLDTEAF
few	13	TRBD2	TRBJ2-5	TRBV28	ASSWLAEIQETQY
-	16	TRBD1	TRBJ2-7	TRBV9	ASSVVPGQGPYSYEQY
-	11	-	TRBJ2-7	TRBV24-1	ATEDRNIREQY
-	11	-	TRBJ2-7	TRBV2	ASRQASPHEQY
few	12	-	TRBJ1-1	TRBV6-5	ASSQNPGRTEAF
many	16	TRBD2	TRBJ2-1	TRBV5-1	ASSFPKGLAGVRGEQF
few	12	-	TRBJ2-3	TRBV12-3/TRBV12-4	ASNSALNSDTQY
-	11	-	TRBJ1-1	TRBV12-5	ASGLVHAAEAF
few	13	-	TRBJ2-7	TRBV5-1	ASSTPATVSYEQY
-	12	-	TRBJ1-1	TRBV27	ASNRPGLNTEAF
few	19	-	TRBJ2-7	TRBV7-9	ASTQWRGWESPKSGAYEQY
-	15	-	TRBJ2-5	TRBV11-2	ASSLDRGGAPQETQY
-	15	-	TRBJ2-3	TRBV11-2	ASSLEGPASSTDTQY